This TCR beta chain emerged from a study of human T cells and chemical hapten exposure. There are 12 residues in the CDR3. The ends were cut back, 0 bases at V and 4 bases at J, with 3 bases in the middle. Germline-derived CDR1 and CDR2 are MGHRA and YSYEKL. Indicated time point: pre-sensitization, week 0. As for treatment: therapeutic diphenylcyclopropenone sensitization with weekly scalp DPC. General study findings and limits: No shift was seen in TCRs above 1 in 1000 frequency with DPC sensitization. It should be noted that donors had alopecia, so their immune response may differ from healthy people's. Clustering by CDR3 similarity yielded significantly more large clusters from expanded TCRs than controls.

Comment on this clonotype: Antigen unknown.

Library preparation tagged each individual cDNA molecule with a unique molecular identifier. Each CDR3 protein is one row after TCRdb ran MiXCR on the RACE reads. Of about 110,000 distinct CDR3 sequences detected, roughly 12% appear once; the ten largest clones hold 1.5% to 2%. The rearrangement links TRBV4-1 to TRBJ2-5, with unresolved D. The sample consisted of whole blood, taken in connection with sensitization to the hapten diphenylcyclopropenone (DPC). The TCR originated in a woman between 45 and 65 years old with alopecia areata. Some clones in this sample may be carry-over from other donors' samples. The CDR3 loop is CASSQEAETQYF. The CDR3 DNA is TGCGCCAGCAGCCAAGAGGCAGAGACCCAGTACTTC.